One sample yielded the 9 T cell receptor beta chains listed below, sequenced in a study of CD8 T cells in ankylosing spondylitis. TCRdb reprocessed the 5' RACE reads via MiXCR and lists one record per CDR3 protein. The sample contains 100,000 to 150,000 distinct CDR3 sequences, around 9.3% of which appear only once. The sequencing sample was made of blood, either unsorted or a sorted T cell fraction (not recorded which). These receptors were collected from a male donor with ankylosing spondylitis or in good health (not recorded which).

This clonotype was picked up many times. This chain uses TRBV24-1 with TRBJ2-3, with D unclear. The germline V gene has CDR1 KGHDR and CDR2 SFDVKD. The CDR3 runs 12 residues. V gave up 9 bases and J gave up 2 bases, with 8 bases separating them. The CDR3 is CATSDYTDTQYF. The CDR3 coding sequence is TGTGCCACCTCGGATTACACAGATACGCAGTATTTT.

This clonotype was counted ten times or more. The CDR3 loop is CSATTSTKSLYF. Here the CDR3 DNA reads TGCAGTGCGACGACTAGTACCAAGAGTCTTTACTTC. This chain connects TRBV20-1 to TRBJ2-5, with D perhaps matching TRBD2 (6 bases). Germline V CDR1 and CDR2: DFQATT, SNEGSKA (reference sequence). V gave up 6 bases and J gave up 14 bases, with 22 bases separating them. There are 12 residues in the CDR3.

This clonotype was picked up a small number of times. The CDR3 here is CASSSLAGVLEQFF. The CDR3 nucleotides read TGTGCCAGCAGTTCTCTAGCGGGAGTACTTGAGCAGTTCTTC. The chain has TRBV28 and TRBJ2-1, with 10 bases fitting TRBD2. There are 14 residues in the CDR3. The ends lost 4 bases at V and 9 bases at J; junction bases unmatched: 6. CDR1 and CDR2 from the germline V gene are MDHEN and SYDVKM.

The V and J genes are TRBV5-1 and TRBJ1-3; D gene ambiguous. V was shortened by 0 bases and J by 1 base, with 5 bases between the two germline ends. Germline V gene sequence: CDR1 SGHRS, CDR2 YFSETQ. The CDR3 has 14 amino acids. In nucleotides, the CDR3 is TGCGCCAGCAGCTTGGATGGGTCTGGAAACACCATATATTTT. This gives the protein CASSLDGSGNTIYF. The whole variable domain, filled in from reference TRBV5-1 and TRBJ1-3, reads KAGVTQTPRYLIKTRGQQVTLSCSPISGHRSVSWYQQTPGQGLQFLFEYFSETQRNKGNFPGRFSGRQFSNSRSEMNVSTLELGDSALYLCASSLDGSGNTIYFGEGSWLTVV.

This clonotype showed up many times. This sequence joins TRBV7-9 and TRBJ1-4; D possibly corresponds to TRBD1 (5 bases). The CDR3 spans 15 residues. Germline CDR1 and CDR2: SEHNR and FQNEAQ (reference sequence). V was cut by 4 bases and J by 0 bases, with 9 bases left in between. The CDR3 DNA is TGTGCCAGCAGCTCCCGACAGTCAACTAATGAAAAACTGTTTTTT. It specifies CASSSRQSTNEKLFF. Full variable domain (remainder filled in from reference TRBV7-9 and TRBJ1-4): DTGVSQNPRHKITKRGQNVTFRCDPISEHNRLYWYRQTLGQGPEFLTYFQNEAQLEKSRLLSDRFSAERPKGSFSTLEIQRTEQGDSAMYLCASSSRQSTNEKLFFGSGTQLSVL.

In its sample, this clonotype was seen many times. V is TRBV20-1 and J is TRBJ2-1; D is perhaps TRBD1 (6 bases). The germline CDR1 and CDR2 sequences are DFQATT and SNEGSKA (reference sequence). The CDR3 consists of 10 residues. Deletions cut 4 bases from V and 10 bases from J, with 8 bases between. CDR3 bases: TGCAGTGCTATCGACAGGGAGCAGTTCTTC. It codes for CSAIDREQFF.

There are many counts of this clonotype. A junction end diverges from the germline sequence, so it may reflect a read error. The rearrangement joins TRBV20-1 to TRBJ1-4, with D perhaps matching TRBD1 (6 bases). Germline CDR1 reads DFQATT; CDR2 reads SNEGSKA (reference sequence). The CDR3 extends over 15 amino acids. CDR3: CSAGELGQPGEKLFF. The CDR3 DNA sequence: TGCAGTGCTGGAGAGTTAGGACAGCCAGGGGAAAAACTGTTTTTT.

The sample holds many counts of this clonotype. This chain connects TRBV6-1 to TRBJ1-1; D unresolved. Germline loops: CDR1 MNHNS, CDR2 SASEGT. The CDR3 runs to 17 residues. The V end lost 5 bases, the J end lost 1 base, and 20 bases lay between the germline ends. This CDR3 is CASSPRVLVFANTEAFF. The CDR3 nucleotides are TGTGCCAGCAGTCCACGGGTACTGGTTTTCGCGAACACTGAAGCTTTCTTT.

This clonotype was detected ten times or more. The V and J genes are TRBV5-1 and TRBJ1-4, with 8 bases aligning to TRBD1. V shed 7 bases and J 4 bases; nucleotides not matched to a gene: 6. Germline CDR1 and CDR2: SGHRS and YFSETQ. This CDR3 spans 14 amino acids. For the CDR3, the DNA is TGCGCCAGCGGGGCGACAGGGGTTAATGAAAAACTGTTTTTT. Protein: CASGATGVNEKLFF.